This T cell receptor beta chain was retrieved from a study of breast tumors, draining lymph nodes, adjacent tissues. Points from the study as a whole: Compared with basal-like, luminal-like tumors shared significantly more repertoire with nontumor tissue. The data were judged consistent with most tumor T cells coming from lymph node and expanding in tumor. Tumor TCR diversity was below lymph nodes but above nontumor tissue. That most tumor T cells come from lymph nodes remained unproven.

TCRdb passed the multiplex PCR reads through MiXCR, listing each CDR3 protein once. Here the sample spans tens of thousands of distinct CDR3 sequences, 35% to 45% being singletons. With 3 bases removed from V and 4 bases from J, the gap between germline ends came to 9 bases. CDR1 is DFQATT, CDR2 SNEGSKA, per germline (reference sequence). The CDR3 runs 13 residues. In the case of this clonotype: No antigen is known for it.

The V call is TRBV20-1, the J call TRBJ2-2; D might be TRBD2 (6 bases). Material: breast tumor tissue. The TCR originated in a female donor with breast cancer. Some clones in this sample may be carry-over from other donors' samples. For the CDR3, the DNA is TGCAGTGCTAGCGGGAGAAGCACCGGGGAGCTGTTTTTT. It encodes CSASGRSTGELFF.